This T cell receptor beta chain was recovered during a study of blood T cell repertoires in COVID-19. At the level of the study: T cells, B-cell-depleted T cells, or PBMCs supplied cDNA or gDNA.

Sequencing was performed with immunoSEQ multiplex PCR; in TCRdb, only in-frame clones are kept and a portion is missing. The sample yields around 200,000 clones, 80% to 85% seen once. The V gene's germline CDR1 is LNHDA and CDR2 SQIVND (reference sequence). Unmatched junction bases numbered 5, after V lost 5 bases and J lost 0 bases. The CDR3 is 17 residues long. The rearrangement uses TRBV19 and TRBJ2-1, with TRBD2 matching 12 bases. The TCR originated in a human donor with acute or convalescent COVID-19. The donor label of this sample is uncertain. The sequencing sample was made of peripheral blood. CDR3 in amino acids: CASSLTSGGSSYNEQFF. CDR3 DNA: TGTGCCAGTAGTCTTACTAGCGGGGGGAGCTCCTACAATGAGCAGTTCTTC.